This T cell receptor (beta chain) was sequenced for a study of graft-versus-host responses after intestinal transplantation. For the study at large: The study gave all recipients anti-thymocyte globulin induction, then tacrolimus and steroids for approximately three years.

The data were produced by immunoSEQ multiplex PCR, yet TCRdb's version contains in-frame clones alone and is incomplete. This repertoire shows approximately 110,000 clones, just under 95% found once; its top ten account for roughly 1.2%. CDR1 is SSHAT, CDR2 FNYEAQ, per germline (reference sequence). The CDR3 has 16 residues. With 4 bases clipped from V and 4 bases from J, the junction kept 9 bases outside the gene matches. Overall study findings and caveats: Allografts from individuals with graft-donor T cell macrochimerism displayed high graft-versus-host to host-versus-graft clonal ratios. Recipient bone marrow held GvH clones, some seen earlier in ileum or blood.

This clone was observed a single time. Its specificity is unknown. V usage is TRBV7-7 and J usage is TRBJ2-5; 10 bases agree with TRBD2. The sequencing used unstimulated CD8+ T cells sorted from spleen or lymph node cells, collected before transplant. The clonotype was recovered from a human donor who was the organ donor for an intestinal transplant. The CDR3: CASSSESGRGRETQYF. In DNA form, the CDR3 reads TGTGCCAGCAGCTCAGAGAGCGGGAGGGGTAGAGAGACCCAGTACTTC.